A selection of T cell receptor beta chains follows, all from one sample in a study of blood T cell repertoires in COVID-19. The data were produced by immunoSEQ multiplex PCR, yet TCRdb's version contains in-frame clones alone and is incomplete. The sample consists of about 250,000 clones, roughly four fifths of them appearing once. Sequences were obtained from peripheral blood. All receptors come from a man in his fifties or sixties with acute or convalescent COVID-19. Both conserved end residues are part of each CDR3. Fields, in order: clone size, J gene, D gene, V gene, CDR3 protein, CDR3 DNA. A D gene is named only where the DNA matches it firmly. A row's size may be missing; if present it is once, few, many or a size class.

clone size: NA
J gene: TRBJ2-2
D gene: NA
V gene: TRBV7-9
CDR3 protein: CASSSDRNTGELFF
CDR3 DNA: TGTGCCAGCAGCTCGGACAGGAACACCGGGGAGCTGTTTTTT

clone size: NA
J gene: TRBJ1-2
D gene: NA
V gene: TRBV9
CDR3 protein: CASSGTLSYGYTF
CDR3 DNA: TGTGCCAGCAGCGGTACTCTGAGCTATGGCTACACCTTC

clone size: NA
J gene: TRBJ2-4
D gene: TRBD2
V gene: TRBV29-1
CDR3 protein: CSVPGLEVQYF
CDR3 DNA: TGCAGCGTGCCGGGACTAGAGGTTCAGTACTTC

clone size: NA
J gene: TRBJ1-2
D gene: NA
V gene: TRBV30
CDR3 protein: CAWRGRADYGYTF
CDR3 DNA: TGTGCCTGGAGAGGCAGGGCGGACTATGGCTACACCTTC

clone size: NA
J gene: TRBJ1-1
D gene: NA
V gene: TRBV6-1
CDR3 protein: CASSEPRRGTEAFF
CDR3 DNA: TGTGCCAGCAGTGAACCCCGGAGGGGCACTGAAGCTTTCTTT

clone size: NA
J gene: TRBJ1-5
D gene: NA
V gene: TRBV18
CDR3 protein: CASSPQGQDQPQHF
CDR3 DNA: TGTGCCAGCTCACCCCAGGGCCAGGATCAGCCCCAGCATTTT

clone size: NA
J gene: TRBJ2-7
D gene: TRBD2
V gene: TRBV9
CDR3 protein: CASSRRLAGAGEQYF
CDR3 DNA: TGTGCCAGCAGCCGACGACTAGCGGGAGCTGGGGAGCAGTACTTC

clone size: NA
J gene: TRBJ2-7
D gene: NA
V gene: TRBV6-5
CDR3 protein: CAASTHYEQYF
CDR3 DNA: TGTGCCGCAAGCACCCACTACGAGCAGTACTTC

clone size: NA
J gene: TRBJ2-7
D gene: TRBD2
V gene: TRBV11-2
CDR3 protein: CASSTERGLAGIYEQYF
CDR3 DNA: TGTGCCAGCAGCACCGAAAGGGGACTAGCGGGAATCTACGAGCAGTACTTC

clone size: NA
J gene: TRBJ2-1
D gene: TRBD2
V gene: TRBV6-5
CDR3 protein: CASSYSTGGGNEQFF
CDR3 DNA: TGTGCCAGCAGTTACTCTACGGGGGGTGGCAATGAGCAGTTCTTC

clone size: NA
J gene: TRBJ1-2
D gene: NA
V gene: TRBV6-5
CDR3 protein: CASSFRVFSYGYTF
CDR3 DNA: TGTGCCAGCAGTTTCAGGGTGTTTAGCTATGGCTACACCTTC

clone size: NA
J gene: TRBJ1-3
D gene: NA
V gene: TRBV19
CDR3 protein: CASSMLAIGNTIYF
CDR3 DNA: TGTGCCAGTAGTATGCTAGCTATTGGAAACACCATATATTTT

clone size: NA
J gene: TRBJ2-2
D gene: NA
V gene: TRBV6-5
CDR3 protein: CASRAQGDGELFF
CDR3 DNA: TGTGCCAGCAGGGCACAGGGTGACGGGGAGCTGTTTTTT

clone size: NA
J gene: TRBJ1-2
D gene: NA
V gene: TRBV3-1/TRBV3-2
CDR3 protein: CASSQEGASYTF
CDR3 DNA: TGTGCCAGCAGCCAAGAAGGGGCGAGCTACACCTTC

clone size: NA
J gene: TRBJ2-3
D gene: NA
V gene: TRBV7-9
CDR3 protein: CASSANRVTDTQYF
CDR3 DNA: TGTGCCAGCAGCGCGAACAGGGTCACAGATACGCAGTATTTT

clone size: NA
J gene: TRBJ1-3
D gene: TRBD1
V gene: TRBV19
CDR3 protein: CASIKGQGVSGNTIYF
CDR3 DNA: TGTGCCAGTATCAAGGGACAGGGGGTTTCCGGAAACACCATATATTTT

clone size: NA
J gene: TRBJ2-7
D gene: TRBD2
V gene: TRBV11-3
CDR3 protein: CASSPPGGLAGVLEQYF
CDR3 DNA: TGTGCCAGCAGCCCGCCGGGGGGGTTAGCGGGAGTCCTCGAGCAGTACTTC

clone size: NA
J gene: TRBJ1-5
D gene: NA
V gene: TRBV15
CDR3 protein: CATSRQGHPQHF
CDR3 DNA: TGTGCCACCAGCAGACAGGGCCACCCCCAGCATTTT

clone size: once
J gene: TRBJ2-5
D gene: NA
V gene: TRBV18
CDR3 protein: CASSQGEKETQYF
CDR3 DNA: TGTGCCAGCTCACAGGGGGAGAAAGAGACCCAGTACTTC

clone size: NA
J gene: TRBJ1-1
D gene: TRBD1
V gene: TRBV6-5
CDR3 protein: CASSSEGARTEAFF
CDR3 DNA: TGTGCCAGCAGTTCAGAGGGGGCGCGGACTGAAGCTTTCTTT

clone size: NA
J gene: TRBJ2-2
D gene: TRBD2
V gene: TRBV10-1
CDR3 protein: CASSDLTSGRANTGELFF
CDR3 DNA: TGCGCCAGCAGTGATCTAACTAGCGGGAGGGCCAACACCGGGGAGCTGTTTTTT

clone size: NA
J gene: TRBJ2-7
D gene: TRBD2
V gene: TRBV10-3
CDR3 protein: CAIRGLEAQQYF
CDR3 DNA: TGTGCCATCAGGGGACTAGAGGCTCAGCAGTACTTC

clone size: NA
J gene: TRBJ1-4
D gene: NA
V gene: TRBV5-1
CDR3 protein: CASSLPANEKLFF
CDR3 DNA: TGCGCCAGCAGCTTGCCAGCGAATGAAAAACTGTTTTTT

clone size: NA
J gene: TRBJ2-7
D gene: NA
V gene: TRBV19
CDR3 protein: CASSGTTSSYEQYF
CDR3 DNA: TGTGCCAGTAGCGGGACAACGAGCTCCTACGAGCAGTACTTC

clone size: few
J gene: TRBJ2-7
D gene: NA
V gene: TRBV5-1
CDR3 protein: CASSWGEAKTYEQYF
CDR3 DNA: TGCGCCAGCAGCTGGGGGGAGGCTAAAACCTACGAGCAGTACTTC

clone size: NA
J gene: TRBJ1-2
D gene: NA
V gene: TRBV11-2
CDR3 protein: CASSLGPGNYGYTF
CDR3 DNA: TGTGCCAGCAGCTTAGGGCCAGGGAACTATGGCTACACCTTC

clone size: few
J gene: TRBJ1-1
D gene: TRBD1
V gene: TRBV5-4
CDR3 protein: CAKSSRGSTEAFF
CDR3 DNA: TGTGCCAAAAGCTCCAGGGGGAGCACTGAAGCTTTCTTT

clone size: NA
J gene: TRBJ2-7
D gene: TRBD1
V gene: TRBV10-3
CDR3 protein: CAISAIPKDRGNYEQYF
CDR3 DNA: TGTGCCATCAGTGCTATTCCCAAGGACAGGGGTAACTACGAGCAGTACTTC

clone size: NA
J gene: TRBJ1-5
D gene: NA
V gene: TRBV9
CDR3 protein: CASSSSPGGQPQHF
CDR3 DNA: TGTGCCAGCAGCTCATCCCCCGGGGGTCAGCCCCAGCATTTT

clone size: NA
J gene: TRBJ2-7
D gene: NA
V gene: TRBV10-3
CDR3 protein: CAISGSYEQYF
CDR3 DNA: TGTGCCATCAGCGGGAGCTACGAGCAGTACTTC

clone size: NA
J gene: TRBJ1-5
D gene: TRBD1
V gene: TRBV5-1
CDR3 protein: CASSLEGAGQGQPQHF
CDR3 DNA: TGCGCCAGCAGCTTGGAGGGGGCGGGACAGGGACAGCCCCAGCATTTT

clone size: NA
J gene: TRBJ1-2
D gene: NA
V gene: TRBV5-1
CDR3 protein: CASSFGQTLGYTF
CDR3 DNA: TGCGCCAGCAGCTTCGGACAGACCCTCGGCTACACCTTC

clone size: NA
J gene: TRBJ1-3
D gene: NA
V gene: TRBV5-1
CDR3 protein: CASSWSGQSSGNTIYF
CDR3 DNA: TGCGCCAGCAGCTGGAGTGGACAGAGCTCTGGAAACACCATATATTTT

clone size: NA
J gene: TRBJ1-5
D gene: NA
V gene: TRBV2
CDR3 protein: CASSYSQNQPQHF
CDR3 DNA: TGTGCCAGCAGTTACAGCCAAAATCAGCCCCAGCATTTT

clone size: NA
J gene: TRBJ1-3
D gene: NA
V gene: TRBV19
CDR3 protein: CASSILGNSGNTIYF
CDR3 DNA: TGTGCCAGTAGTATCCTCGGGAACTCTGGAAACACCATATATTTT

clone size: few
J gene: TRBJ1-2
D gene: NA
V gene: TRBV6-5
CDR3 protein: CASSLSPLYGYTF
CDR3 DNA: TGTGCCAGCAGTCTCTCTCCCCTCTATGGCTACACCTTC

clone size: NA
J gene: TRBJ1-1
D gene: NA
V gene: TRBV9
CDR3 protein: CASSRDDWEAEAFF
CDR3 DNA: TGTGCCAGCAGCAGGGACGACTGGGAGGCTGAAGCTTTCTTT

clone size: NA
J gene: TRBJ1-1
D gene: TRBD1
V gene: TRBV18
CDR3 protein: CASSPPPGGANTEAFF
CDR3 DNA: TGTGCCAGCTCACCACCTCCAGGGGGAGCGAACACTGAAGCTTTCTTT